Below, 5 T cell receptor beta chains from the same sample are listed, as sequenced in a study of blood T cells in healthy people across ages. Combining a sample-barcoded 5' primer with a J-beta primer mix, a second PCR ran for about 7 to 11 cycles. TCRdb re-called the 5' RACE reads through MiXCR, storing one row per CDR3 protein. Of 1.5 million to 2 million distinct CDR3 sequences listed, about 35% are singletons. The source material was blood. Every receptor here comes from a woman in her twenties or thirties in good health.

V is TRBV18 and J is TRBJ2-7; tentative D call: TRBD2 (5 bases). The V end lost 2 bases, the J end lost 1 base, and 9 bases lay between the germline ends. The length of the CDR3 is 14 residues. CDR1 and CDR2 (germline): KGHSH, LQKENI. The CDR3 here is CASSPESGSYEQYF. As DNA, the CDR3 is TGTGCCAGCTCACCAGAGAGCGGATCCTACGAGCAGTACTTC.

The V call is TRBV20-1, the J call TRBJ2-6, with 9 positions matching TRBD2. V was pared by 4 bases and J by 2 bases, with 9 bases of the junction left unmatched. Germline CDR1 is DFQATT and CDR2 is SNEGSKA (reference sequence). The CDR3 is 17 amino acids. This chain's CDR3 is CSAKTSGPHPGANVLTF. CDR3 in DNA: TGCAGTGCTAAAACTAGCGGGCCCCACCCTGGGGCCAACGTCCTGACTTTC.

Concerning this clonotype itself: A much larger clone is a single base away; this may be a read error. This chain joins TRBV20-1 and TRBJ2-1, with D hard to call. The CDR3 runs 15 residues. The germline gives CDR1 DFQATT, CDR2 SNEGSKA (reference sequence). CDR3 amino acids: CSARDVAVSHNEQFF. In nucleotides, the CDR3 is TGCAGTGCTCGAGACGTAGCTGTCTCCCACAATGAGCAGTTCTTC.

The chain employs TRBV27 and TRBJ1-5; D unresolved. Trimming pared 5 bases from V and 1 base from J, leaving 9 bases between. Germline CDR1 reads MNHEY; CDR2 reads SMNVEV (reference sequence). CDR3 length equals 14 residues. The DNA of the CDR3 is TGTGCCAGCAGTCCACTGACGAGCAATCAGCCCCAGCATTTT. Translated, it gives CASSPLTSNQPQHF.

The chain is built from TRBV13 and TRBJ2-1, with D perhaps matching TRBD1 (6 bases). Germline CDR1 reads PRHDT; CDR2 reads FYEKMQ (reference sequence). V shed 4 bases and J shed 6 bases, with 19 bases lying between them. There are 16 residues in the CDR3. The CDR3 DNA reads TGTGCCAGCAGCTCCTCAGGGGATTATTTGGTCAATGAGCAGTTCTTC. It yields the protein CASSSSGDYLVNEQFF.